This T cell receptor beta chain was captured in a study of T cell changes during pregnancy in multiple sclerosis. TCRdb's copy holds only in-frame clones and misses some; the assay was immunoSEQ multiplex PCR. The repertoire holds 84,000 or so clones, with less than 95% as singletons. The CDR3 is 12 amino acids. The germline gives CDR1 WNHNN, CDR2 SYGVQD (reference sequence). The junction had 0 bases not matched to a gene; V was cut back by 4 bases and J by 9 bases. The input for sequencing was peripheral blood, taken in the third trimester of pregnancy. The receptor was derived from a female donor with multiple sclerosis, enrolled in a pregnancy study. The J gene is TRBJ1-6, the V gene TRBV10-1, with TRBD1 identical over 7 bases. CDR3 region: CASSGTGSPLHF. The CDR3 DNA is TGCGCCAGCAGTGGGACAGGTTCACCCCTCCACTTT.